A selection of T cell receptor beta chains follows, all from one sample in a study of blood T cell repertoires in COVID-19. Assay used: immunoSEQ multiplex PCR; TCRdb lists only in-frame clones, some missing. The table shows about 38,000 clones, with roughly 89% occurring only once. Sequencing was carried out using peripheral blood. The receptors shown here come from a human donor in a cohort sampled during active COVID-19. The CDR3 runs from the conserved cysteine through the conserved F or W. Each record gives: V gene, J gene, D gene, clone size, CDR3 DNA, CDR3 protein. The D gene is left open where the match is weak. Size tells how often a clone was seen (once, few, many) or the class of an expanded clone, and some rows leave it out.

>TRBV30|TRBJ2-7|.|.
TGTGCCTGGAGTTACCGGGTTAGCTCCTACGAGCAGTACTTC
CAWSYRVSSYEQYF
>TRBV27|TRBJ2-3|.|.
TGTGCCAGCAGTTTAGGTGTTAGCGGAGGAGATACGCAGTATTTT
CASSLGVSGGDTQYF
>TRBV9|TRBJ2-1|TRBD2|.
TGTGCCAGCAGCTCTGACTTGCCTAGCGGGAGGGTTAATGAGCAGTTCTTC
CASSSDLPSGRVNEQFF
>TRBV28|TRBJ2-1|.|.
TGTGCCAGCAGTTTGCTAGCGCGCTACAATGAGCAGTTCTTC
CASSLLARYNEQFF
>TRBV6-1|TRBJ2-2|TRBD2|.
TGTGCCAGCAGTGAAGGGACTAGCGGGAGGCCCGGGGAGCTGTTTTTT
CASSEGTSGRPGELFF
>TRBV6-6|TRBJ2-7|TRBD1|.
TGTGCCAGCAGTGAGACTCCCGGGACAGGAGACGAGCAGTACTTC
CASSETPGTGDEQYF
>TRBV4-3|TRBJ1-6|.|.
TGCGCCAGCAGCCAAGATCGGGGTGATAATTCACCCCTCCACTTT
CASSQDRGDNSPLHF
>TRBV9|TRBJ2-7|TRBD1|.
TGTGCCAGCAGCGTCGGACAGGGGGTGAATGAAGAGCAGTACTTC
CASSVGQGVNEEQYF
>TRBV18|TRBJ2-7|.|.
TGTGCCAGCTCACCCCTGATCGGGAACGAGCAGTACTTC
CASSPLIGNEQYF
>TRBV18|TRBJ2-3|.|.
TGTGCCAGCTCACCGACTACCCGCACAGATACGCAGTATTTT
CASSPTTRTDTQYF
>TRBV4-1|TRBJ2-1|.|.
TGCGCCAGCAGCCAGACGGGACTGGGTGGTGATGAGCAGTTCTTC
CASSQTGLGGDEQFF
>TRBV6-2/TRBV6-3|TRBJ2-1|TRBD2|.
TGTGCCAGCAGTTACTCGGGAGGGAACCACAATGAGCAGTTCTTC
CASSYSGGNHNEQFF
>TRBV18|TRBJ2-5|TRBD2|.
TGTGCCAGCTCAGCTCCTAGCGGGGGGTACCAAGAGACCCAGTACTTC
CASSAPSGGYQETQYF
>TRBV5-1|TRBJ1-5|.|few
TGCGCCAGCAGCTTGGAGACAGGTATCAATCAGCCCCAGCATTTT
CASSLETGINQPQHF
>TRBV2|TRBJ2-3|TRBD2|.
TGTGCCAGCAGTACCAGCCCAGCGGGAAAAAGCACAGATACGCAGTATTTT
CASSTSPAGKSTDTQYF
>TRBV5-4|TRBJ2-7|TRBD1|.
TGTGCCAGCAGCTCGACAGGGTTCCACGAGCAGTACTTC
CASSSTGFHEQYF
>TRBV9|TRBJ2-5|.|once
TGTGCCAGCAGCGTAGCTTTCCAGCAAGAGACCCAGTACTTC
CASSVAFQQETQYF
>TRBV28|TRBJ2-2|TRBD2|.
TGTGCCAGCAGTTTATGGCGGCTAGCGGGAGGTCCAGGGGAGCTGTTTTTT
CASSLWRLAGGPGELFF
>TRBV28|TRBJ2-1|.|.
TGTGCCAGCAGTTTGCGGTACAATGAGCAGTTCTTC
CASSLRYNEQFF
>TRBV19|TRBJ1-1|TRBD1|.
TGTGCCAGTATTGTAGGGGGCATCGCTGAAGCTTTCTTT
CASIVGGIAEAFF
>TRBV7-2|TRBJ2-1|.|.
TGTGCCAGCAGCTTAGGGGGGCCGGCTAATGAGCAGTTCTTC
CASSLGGPANEQFF
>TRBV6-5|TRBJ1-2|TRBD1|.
TGTGCCAGCAGTCGCTACCCAGGGGGCTATGGCTACACCTTC
CASSRYPGGYGYTF
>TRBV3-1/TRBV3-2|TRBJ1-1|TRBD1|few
TGTGCCAGCAGCCCTCAGGGGGCGGGCACTGAAGCTTTCTTT
CASSPQGAGTEAFF
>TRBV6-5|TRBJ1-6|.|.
TGTGCCAGCAACCTATCTGGTTCACCCCTCCACTTT
CASNLSGSPLHF
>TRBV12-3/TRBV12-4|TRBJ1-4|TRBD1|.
TGTGCCAGCAGCCGAAAGGAGGGGGCAAAACTGTTTTTT
CASSRKEGAKLFF
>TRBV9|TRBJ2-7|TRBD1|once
TGTGCCAGCAGCGTCAGTTCAGGGGGCTACGAGCAGTACTTC
CASSVSSGGYEQYF
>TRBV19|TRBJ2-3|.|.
TGTGCCAGTAGCACCGGACAGTATACGCAGTATTTT
CASSTGQYTQYF
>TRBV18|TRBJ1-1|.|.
TGTGCCAGCTCACCAGAGGGGACTGGTGAAGCTTTCTTT
CASSPEGTGEAFF
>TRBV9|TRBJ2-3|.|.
TGTGCCAGCAGCGTAGCCGCTGGGGAGACCGCAGATACGCAGTATTTT
CASSVAAGETADTQYF
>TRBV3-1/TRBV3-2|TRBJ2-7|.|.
TGTGCCAGCAGCCATACAGGTGCAGGGCTCCCCTACGAGCAGTACTTC
CASSHTGAGLPYEQYF
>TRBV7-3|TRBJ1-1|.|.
TGTGCCAGCAGCTTAAGTACGGGAGTGGGCACTGAAGCTTTCTTT
CASSLSTGVGTEAFF
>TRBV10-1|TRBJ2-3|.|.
TGCGCCAGCAGACTCGGCCCTGAGGGTACGCAGTATTTT
CASRLGPEGTQYF
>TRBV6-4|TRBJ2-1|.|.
TGTGCCAGCAGTGCCAGCCCCGGGAGCTACAATGAGCAGTTCTTC
CASSASPGSYNEQFF
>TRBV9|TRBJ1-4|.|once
TGTGCCAGCAGCGTAGGAGGGAGAAATGAAAAACTGTTTTTT
CASSVGGRNEKLFF
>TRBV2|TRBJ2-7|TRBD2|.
TGTGCCAGCAGGCTGGGAGGGCGGGGGAGCTCCTACGAGCAGTACTTC
CASRLGGRGSSYEQYF
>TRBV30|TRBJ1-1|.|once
TGTGCCTGGAATCGGCGAGGGATAAACACTGAAGCTTTCTTT
CAWNRRGINTEAFF
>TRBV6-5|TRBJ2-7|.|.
TGTGCCAGCAGTTACTCGCCGGACAGCCCCTACGAGCAGTACTTC
CASSYSPDSPYEQYF
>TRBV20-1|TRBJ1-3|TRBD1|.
TGCAGTGCTAGTAGACAGGGGGCGCTGGGAAACACCATATATTTT
CSASRQGALGNTIYF
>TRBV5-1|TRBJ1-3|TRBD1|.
TGCGCCAGCAGCCGGCGGGGACAGGGCGAAGGAAACACCATATATTTT
CASSRRGQGEGNTIYF
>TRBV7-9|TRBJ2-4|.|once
TGTGCCAGCAGCCCCGACAGTAAAAACATTCAGTACTTC
CASSPDSKNIQYF
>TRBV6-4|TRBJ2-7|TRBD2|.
TGTGCCAGCAGTGGGAGCGGGAGGGCCCCCTACGAGCAGTACTTC
CASSGSGRAPYEQYF
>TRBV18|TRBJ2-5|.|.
TGTGCCAGCTCAGCACAGGGAGGGGAGACCCAGTACTTC
CASSAQGGETQYF
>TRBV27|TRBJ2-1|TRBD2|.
TGTGCCAGCAGTCCAGCCCAGACTAGCGGGGGGGTAAATGAGCAGTTCTTC
CASSPAQTSGGVNEQFF
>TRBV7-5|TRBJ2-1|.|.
TGTGCCAGAAGCTTGAGTCCGGGGGATGAGCAGTTCTTC
CARSLSPGDEQFF
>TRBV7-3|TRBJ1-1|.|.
TGTGCCAGCAGCCAAGACGGAGCTGAAGCTTTCTTT
CASSQDGAEAFF
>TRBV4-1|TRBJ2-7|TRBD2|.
TGCGCCAGCAGCCAACTTATCCTCGGGAGGCGGCCCTACGAGCAGTACTTC
CASSQLILGRRPYEQYF
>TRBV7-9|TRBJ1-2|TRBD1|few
TGTGCCAGCAGCCCCTCGGGACAGGCCTATGGCTACACCTTC
CASSPSGQAYGYTF
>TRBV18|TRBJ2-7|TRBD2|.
TGTGCCAGCTCACGATCCTTCGGCGGGAGTCCCTACGAGCAGTACTTC
CASSRSFGGSPYEQYF
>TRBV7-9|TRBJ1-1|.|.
TGTGCCAGCAGCCACGCCGCGGGTCCAAACACTGAAGCTTTCTTT
CASSHAAGPNTEAFF